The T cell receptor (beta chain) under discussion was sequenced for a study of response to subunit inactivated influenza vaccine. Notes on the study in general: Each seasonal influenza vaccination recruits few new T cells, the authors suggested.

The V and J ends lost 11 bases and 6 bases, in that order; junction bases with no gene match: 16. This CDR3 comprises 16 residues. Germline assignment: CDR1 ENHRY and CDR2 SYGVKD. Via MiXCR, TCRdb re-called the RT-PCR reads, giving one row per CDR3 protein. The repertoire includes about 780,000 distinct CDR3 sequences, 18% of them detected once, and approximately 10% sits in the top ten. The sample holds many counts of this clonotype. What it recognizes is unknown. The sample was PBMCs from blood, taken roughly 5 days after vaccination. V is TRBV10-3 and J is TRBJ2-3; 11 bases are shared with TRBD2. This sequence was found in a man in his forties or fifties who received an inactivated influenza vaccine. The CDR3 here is CAARGASGGLVDTQYF. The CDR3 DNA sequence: TGTGCCGCCAGGGGGGCTAGCGGGGGGTTGGTCGATACGCAGTATTTT.